This T cell receptor (beta chain) was retrieved from a study of blood T cell repertoires in COVID-19. CDR3 size: 13 residues. Germline V gives CDR1 GTSNPN, CDR2 SVGIG (reference sequence). Trimming cost V 0 bases and J 5 bases, with 10 bases left between them. Clones were read by immunoSEQ multiplex PCR, and TCRdb kept only the in-frame ones, dropping some. The repertoire includes 350,000 to 450,000 clones, 80% to 90% of them detected once, and 1.1% sits in the top ten. The sequenced material came from PBMCs or T cells enriched from blood (not recorded which). The chain links TRBV30 to TRBJ1-2, with a possible D match to TRBD1 (6 bases). The clonotype comes from a man under 40 who had recovered from COVID-19. The CDR3 bases are TGTGCCTGGAGTGTTTTGCAGGGGTATGGCTACACCTTC. Encoded protein: CAWSVLQGYGYTF.